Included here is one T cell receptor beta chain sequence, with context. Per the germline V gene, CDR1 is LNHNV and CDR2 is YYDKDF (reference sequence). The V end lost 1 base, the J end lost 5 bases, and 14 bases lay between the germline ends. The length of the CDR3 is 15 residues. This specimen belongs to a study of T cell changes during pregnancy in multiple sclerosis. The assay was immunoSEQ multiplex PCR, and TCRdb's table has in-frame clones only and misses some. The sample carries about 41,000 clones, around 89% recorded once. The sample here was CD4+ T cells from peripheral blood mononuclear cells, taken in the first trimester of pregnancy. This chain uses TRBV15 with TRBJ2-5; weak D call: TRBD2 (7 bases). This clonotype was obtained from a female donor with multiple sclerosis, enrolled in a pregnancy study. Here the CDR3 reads CATSRGGGALETQYF. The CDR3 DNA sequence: TGTGCCACCAGCAGAGGCGGGGGCGCCTTGGAGACCCAGTACTTC.